A selection of T cell receptor beta chains follows, all from one sample in a study of type 1 regulatory T cells. TCRdb ran MiXCR on the reads and lists one entry per CDR3 protein. The sample carries about 62,000 distinct CDR3 sequences, approximately 60% recorded once. What these receptors recognize is not known. The sequenced sample was cultured non-Tr1 T cells, either the whole culture or a sorted T cell fraction (not recorded which). The receptor set was obtained from a human donor in good health. The CDR3 runs from the conserved cysteine through the conserved F or W. The D gene is left open where the match is weak. Clone size appears in some rows only: once, few, many, or a class for an expanded clone.

J | D | V | size | CDR3 | DNA
TRBJ2-7 | NA | TRBV2 | NA | CASTVELGEQYF | TGTGCCAGCACTGTGGAACTGGGCGAGCAGTACTTC
TRBJ1-2 | TRBD1 | TRBV12-3/TRBV12-4 | NA | CASRETGAEGYTF | TGTGCCAGCAGGGAGACAGGGGCCGAGGGCTACACCTTC
TRBJ2-1 | TRBD2 | TRBV5-1 | few | CASSSGLALNEQFF | TGCGCCAGCAGCTCCGGACTAGCCTTAAATGAGCAGTTCTTC
TRBJ2-4 | TRBD1 | TRBV20-1 | NA | CSARSRGTGNANIQYF | TGCAGTGCTAGAAGCCGGGGGACAGGAAACGCGAACATTCAGTACTTC
TRBJ1-4 | NA | TRBV7-9 | NA | CASSLAGTNEKLFF | TGTGCCAGCAGCTTAGCAGGGACTAATGAAAAACTGTTTTTT
TRBJ2-3 | TRBD2 | TRBV5-1 | NA | CASSLREAGADTQYF | TGCGCCAGCAGCTTGCGGGAGGCAGGAGCAGATACGCAGTATTTT
TRBJ1-1 | NA | TRBV28 | few | CASSLTENTEAFF | TGTGCCAGCAGTTTAACGGAGAACACTGAAGCTTTCTTT
TRBJ2-7 | TRBD2 | TRBV20-1 | NA | CSAASGLADSQQYF | TGCAGTGCTGCTTCGGGGCTAGCGGACTCCCAGCAGTACTTC
TRBJ2-5 | TRBD1 | TRBV5-1 | NA | CASSLTGGRETQYF | TGCGCCAGCAGCTTGACAGGGGGAAGGGAGACCCAGTACTTC
TRBJ1-1 | NA | TRBV18 | many | CASSPFYSNTEAFF | TGTGCCAGCTCACCATTCTACAGCAACACTGAAGCTTTCTTT
TRBJ2-1 | TRBD2 | TRBV15 | NA | CATSRDHTSGLIEQFF | TGTGCCACCAGCAGAGACCATACTAGCGGACTGATTGAGCAGTTCTTC
TRBJ2-4 | NA | TRBV7-2 | NA | CASSTRRDKKNIQYF | TGTGCCAGCAGCACCCGCCGGGACAAGAAAAACATTCAGTACTTC
TRBJ2-3 | TRBD2 | TRBV20-1 | NA | CSAILAGGTDTQYF | TGCAGTGCCATACTAGCGGGAGGCACAGATACGCAGTATTTT
TRBJ2-5 | NA | TRBV20-1 | NA | CSARMAVAETQYF | TGCAGTGCTAGAATGGCGGTAGCGGAGACCCAGTACTTC
TRBJ1-2 | TRBD1 | TRBV7-8 | NA | CASNRGQTDYGYTF | TGTGCCAGCAATAGGGGACAGACGGACTATGGCTACACCTTC
TRBJ2-3 | NA | TRBV7-6 | few | CASSFRQDTQYF | TGTGCCAGCAGCTTTCGTCAGGATACGCAGTATTTT
TRBJ1-1 | NA | TRBV6-6 | NA | CASRVGDTEAFF | TGTGCCAGCAGGGTGGGGGACACTGAAGCTTTCTTT
TRBJ1-4 | TRBD1 | TRBV29-1 | NA | CSGTGGNEKRFF | TGCAGCGGTACAGGGGGTAATGAAAAACGGTTTTTT
TRBJ2-1 | NA | TRBV5-4 | NA | CASSLGSPSGYNEQFF | TGTGCCAGCAGCTTAGGGTCCCCCTCAGGCTACAATGAGCAGTTCTTC
TRBJ2-1 | NA | TRBV27 | NA | CASSLRSTDNEQFF | TGTGCCAGCAGTTTACGGAGTACGGACAATGAGCAGTTCTTC
TRBJ2-5 | NA | TRBV7-6 | once | CASSLAHGETQYF | TGTGCCAGCAGCTTAGCGCATGGAGAGACCCAGTACTTC
TRBJ2-7 | NA | TRBV20-1 | once | CSASKGYEQYF | TGCAGTGCTAGTAAGGGATACGAGCAGTACTTC
TRBJ2-1 | TRBD2 | TRBV28 | NA | CASSLQRESNEQFF | TGTGCCAGCAGTTTGCAGCGGGAGAGCAATGAGCAGTTCTTC
TRBJ2-4 | NA | TRBV7-2 | NA | CASSASGGGWNIQYF | TGTGCCAGCAGTGCTAGCGGAGGGGGCTGGAACATTCAGTACTTC
TRBJ2-1 | TRBD2 | TRBV7-2 | NA | CASSPTSGSSYNEQFF | TGTGCCAGCAGCCCGACTAGCGGAAGCTCCTACAATGAGCAGTTCTTC
TRBJ1-5 | TRBD1 | TRBV7-2 | NA | CASSSGQGARVGQPQHF | TGTGCCAGCAGCTCCGGACAGGGGGCGCGAGTAGGTCAGCCCCAGCATTTT
TRBJ1-2 | NA | TRBV19 | NA | CASTRGGNYGYTF | TGTGCCAGTACTCGTGGGGGTAACTATGGCTACACCTTC
TRBJ2-1 | TRBD2 | TRBV12-3/TRBV12-4 | NA | CASSFFPGGSSYNERFF | TGTGCCAGCAGTTTTTTCCCGGGGGGTAGCTCCTACAATGAGCGGTTCTTC
TRBJ2-1 | NA | TRBV9 | NA | CASSVWDGSSYNEQFF | TGTGCCAGCAGCGTATGGGACGGGAGCTCCTACAATGAGCAGTTCTTC
TRBJ2-1 | TRBD1 | TRBV6-1 | NA | CASTPGGGTYNEQFF | TGTGCCAGCACCCCAGGGGGCGGGACCTACAATGAGCAGTTCTTC
TRBJ1-1 | NA | TRBV24-1 | NA | CATSGVQGGEAFF | TGTGCCACCAGTGGTGTACAGGGTGGTGAAGCTTTCTTT
TRBJ1-2 | NA | TRBV6-1 | NA | CASSETGIYGYTF | TGTGCCAGCAGTGAAACAGGGATTTATGGCTACACCTTC
TRBJ2-7 | NA | TRBV4-3 | NA | CASSQGVALYEQYF | TGCGCCAGCAGCCAAGGGGTAGCGCTCTACGAGCAGTACTTC
TRBJ2-2 | NA | TRBV9 | NA | CASSVVLNTGELFF | TGTGCCAGCAGCGTAGTCCTGAACACCGGGGAGCTGTTTTTT
TRBJ2-3 | TRBD2 | TRBV29-1 | many | CSGCLGGGRTTDTQYF | TGCAGCGGTTGTTTGGGCGGCGGGAGGACAACAGATACGCAGTATTTT
TRBJ2-1 | TRBD2 | TRBV20-1 | NA | CSATGTSGMGDYNEQFF | TGCAGTGCTACCGGGACTAGCGGGATGGGGGACTACAATGAGCAGTTCTTC
TRBJ2-3 | NA | TRBV5-1 | NA | CASSLTSTDTQYF | TGCGCCAGCAGCTTGACTAGCACAGATACGCAGTATTTT
TRBJ2-1 | NA | TRBV7-2 | NA | CASSLGMGRDEQFF | TGTGCCAGCAGCTTAGGGATGGGGCGGGATGAGCAGTTCTTC